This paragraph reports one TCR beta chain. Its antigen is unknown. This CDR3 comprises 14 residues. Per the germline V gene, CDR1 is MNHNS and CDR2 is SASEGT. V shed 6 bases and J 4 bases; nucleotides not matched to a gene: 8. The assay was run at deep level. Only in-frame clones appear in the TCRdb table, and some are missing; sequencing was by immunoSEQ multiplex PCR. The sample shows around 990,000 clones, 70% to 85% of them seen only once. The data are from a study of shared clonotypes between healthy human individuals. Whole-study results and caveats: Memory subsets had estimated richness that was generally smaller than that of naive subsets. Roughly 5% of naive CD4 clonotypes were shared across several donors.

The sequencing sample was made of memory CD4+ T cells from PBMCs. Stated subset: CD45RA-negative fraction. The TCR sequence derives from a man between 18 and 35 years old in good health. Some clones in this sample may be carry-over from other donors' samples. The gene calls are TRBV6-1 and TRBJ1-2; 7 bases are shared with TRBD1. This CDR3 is CASRITDRAYGYTF. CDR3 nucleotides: TGTGCCAGCAGAATAACCGACAGGGCCTATGGCTACACCTTC.